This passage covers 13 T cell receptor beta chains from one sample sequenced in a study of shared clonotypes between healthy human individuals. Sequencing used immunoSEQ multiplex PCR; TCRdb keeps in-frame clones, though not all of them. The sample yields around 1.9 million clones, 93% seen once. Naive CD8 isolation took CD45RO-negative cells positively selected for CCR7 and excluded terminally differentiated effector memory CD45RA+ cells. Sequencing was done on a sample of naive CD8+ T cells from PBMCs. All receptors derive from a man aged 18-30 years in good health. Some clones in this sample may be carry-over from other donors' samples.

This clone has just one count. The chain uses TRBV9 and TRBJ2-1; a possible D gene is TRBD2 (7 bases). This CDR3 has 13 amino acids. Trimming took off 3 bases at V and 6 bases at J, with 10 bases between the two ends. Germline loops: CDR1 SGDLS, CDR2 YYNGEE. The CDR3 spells CASSEGGFNEQFF. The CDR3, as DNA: TGTGCCAGCAGCGAGGGGGGGTTCAATGAGCAGTTCTTC.

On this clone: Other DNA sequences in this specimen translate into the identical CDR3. As DNA, the CDR3 is TGCAGCGTTGAAGCAGATACGCAGTATTTT. The encoded protein is CSVEADTQYF. The chain links TRBV29-1 to TRBJ2-3, with D hard to call. V gave up 1 base and J gave up 4 bases, with 0 bases separating them. This CDR3 comprises 10 residues. Germline assignment: CDR1 SQVTM and CDR2 ANQGSEA.

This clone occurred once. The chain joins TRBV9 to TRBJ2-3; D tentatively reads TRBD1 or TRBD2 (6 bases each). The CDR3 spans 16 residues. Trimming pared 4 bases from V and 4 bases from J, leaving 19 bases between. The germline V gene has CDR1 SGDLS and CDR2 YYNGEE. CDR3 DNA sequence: TGTGCCAGCAGCCCTCGGGGCCCCGGGGGCGCAGATACGCAGTATTTT. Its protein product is CASSPRGPGGADTQYF.

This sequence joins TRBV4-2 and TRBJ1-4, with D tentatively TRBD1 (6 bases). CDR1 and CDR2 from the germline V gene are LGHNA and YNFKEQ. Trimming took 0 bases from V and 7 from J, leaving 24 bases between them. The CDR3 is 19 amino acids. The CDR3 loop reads CASSQEVSDRFIRGEKLFF. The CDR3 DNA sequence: TGTGCCAGCAGCCAAGAGGTTTCCGACAGGTTCATAAGGGGTGAAAAACTGTTTTTT.

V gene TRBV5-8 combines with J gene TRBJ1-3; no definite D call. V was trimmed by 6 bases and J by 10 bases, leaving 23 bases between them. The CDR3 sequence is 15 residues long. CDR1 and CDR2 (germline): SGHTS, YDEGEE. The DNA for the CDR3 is TGTGCCAGCAACCCAGGTTCGGAGGGCTTTTGGACCATATATTTT. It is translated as CASNPGSEGFWTIYF.

The CDR3 reads CASSFRAGNTIYF. In DNA form, the CDR3 reads TGTGCCAGCAGTTTCAGGGCTGGAAACACCATATATTTT. The chain couples TRBV27 to TRBJ1-3; a weak D match, TRBD1 (5 bases). There are 13 residues in the CDR3. Trimming left V 3 bases short and J 2 bases short, with 5 bases between. From germline, CDR1 is MNHEY and CDR2 SMNVEV (reference sequence).

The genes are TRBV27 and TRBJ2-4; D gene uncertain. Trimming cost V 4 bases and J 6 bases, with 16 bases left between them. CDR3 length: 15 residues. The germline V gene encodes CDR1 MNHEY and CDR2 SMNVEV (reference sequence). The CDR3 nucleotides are TGTGCCAGCAGTTCAGGACCCTCCCCAGGAAACATTCAGTACTTC. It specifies CASSSGPSPGNIQYF.

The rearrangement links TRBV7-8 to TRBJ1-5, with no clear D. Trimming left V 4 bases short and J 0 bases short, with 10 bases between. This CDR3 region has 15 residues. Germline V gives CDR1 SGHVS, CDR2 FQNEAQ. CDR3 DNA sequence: TGTGCCAGCAGCTGGGAAATGGGTAGCAATCAGCCCCAGCATTTT. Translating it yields CASSWEMGSNQPQHF. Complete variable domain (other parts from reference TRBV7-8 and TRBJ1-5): GAGVSQSPRYKVAKRGQDVALRCDPISGHVSLFWYQQALGQGPEFLTYFQNEAQLDKSGLPSDRFFAERPEGSVSTLKIQRTQQEDSAVYLCASSWEMGSNQPQHFGDGTRLSIL.

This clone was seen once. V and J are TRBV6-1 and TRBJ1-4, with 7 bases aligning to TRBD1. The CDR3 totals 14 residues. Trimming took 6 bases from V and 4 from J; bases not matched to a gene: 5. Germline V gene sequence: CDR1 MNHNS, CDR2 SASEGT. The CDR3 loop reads CASRDRRFNEKLFF. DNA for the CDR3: TGTGCCAGCAGGGACAGGCGTTTTAATGAAAAACTGTTTTTT.

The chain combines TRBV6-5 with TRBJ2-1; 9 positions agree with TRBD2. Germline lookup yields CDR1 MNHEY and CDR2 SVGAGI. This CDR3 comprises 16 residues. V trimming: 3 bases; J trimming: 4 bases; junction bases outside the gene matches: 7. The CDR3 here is CASSYSRAGGYNEQFF. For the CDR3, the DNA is TGTGCCAGCAGTTATAGTCGCGCGGGAGGGTACAATGAGCAGTTCTTC.

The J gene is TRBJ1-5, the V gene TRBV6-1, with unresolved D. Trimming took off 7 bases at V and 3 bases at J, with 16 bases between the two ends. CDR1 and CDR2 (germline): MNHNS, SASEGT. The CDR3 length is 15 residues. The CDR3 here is CASKYGPQLNQPQHF. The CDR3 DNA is TGTGCCAGCAAGTACGGGCCCCAGCTCAATCAGCCCCAGCATTTT.

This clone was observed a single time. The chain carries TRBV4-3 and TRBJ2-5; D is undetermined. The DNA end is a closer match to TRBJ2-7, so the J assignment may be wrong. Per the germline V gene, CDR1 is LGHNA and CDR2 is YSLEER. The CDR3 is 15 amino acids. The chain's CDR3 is CASSQDLGLNYEQYF. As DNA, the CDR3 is TGCGCCAGCAGCCAAGATCTGGGCCTGAACTACGAGCAGTACTTC.

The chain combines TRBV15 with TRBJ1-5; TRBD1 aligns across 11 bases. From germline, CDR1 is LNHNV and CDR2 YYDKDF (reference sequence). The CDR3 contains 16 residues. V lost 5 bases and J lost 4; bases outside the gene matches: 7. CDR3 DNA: TGTGCCACCAGCGGAGGACAGGGGGCCGGTAATCAGCCCCAGCATTTT. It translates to CATSGGQGAGNQPQHF.